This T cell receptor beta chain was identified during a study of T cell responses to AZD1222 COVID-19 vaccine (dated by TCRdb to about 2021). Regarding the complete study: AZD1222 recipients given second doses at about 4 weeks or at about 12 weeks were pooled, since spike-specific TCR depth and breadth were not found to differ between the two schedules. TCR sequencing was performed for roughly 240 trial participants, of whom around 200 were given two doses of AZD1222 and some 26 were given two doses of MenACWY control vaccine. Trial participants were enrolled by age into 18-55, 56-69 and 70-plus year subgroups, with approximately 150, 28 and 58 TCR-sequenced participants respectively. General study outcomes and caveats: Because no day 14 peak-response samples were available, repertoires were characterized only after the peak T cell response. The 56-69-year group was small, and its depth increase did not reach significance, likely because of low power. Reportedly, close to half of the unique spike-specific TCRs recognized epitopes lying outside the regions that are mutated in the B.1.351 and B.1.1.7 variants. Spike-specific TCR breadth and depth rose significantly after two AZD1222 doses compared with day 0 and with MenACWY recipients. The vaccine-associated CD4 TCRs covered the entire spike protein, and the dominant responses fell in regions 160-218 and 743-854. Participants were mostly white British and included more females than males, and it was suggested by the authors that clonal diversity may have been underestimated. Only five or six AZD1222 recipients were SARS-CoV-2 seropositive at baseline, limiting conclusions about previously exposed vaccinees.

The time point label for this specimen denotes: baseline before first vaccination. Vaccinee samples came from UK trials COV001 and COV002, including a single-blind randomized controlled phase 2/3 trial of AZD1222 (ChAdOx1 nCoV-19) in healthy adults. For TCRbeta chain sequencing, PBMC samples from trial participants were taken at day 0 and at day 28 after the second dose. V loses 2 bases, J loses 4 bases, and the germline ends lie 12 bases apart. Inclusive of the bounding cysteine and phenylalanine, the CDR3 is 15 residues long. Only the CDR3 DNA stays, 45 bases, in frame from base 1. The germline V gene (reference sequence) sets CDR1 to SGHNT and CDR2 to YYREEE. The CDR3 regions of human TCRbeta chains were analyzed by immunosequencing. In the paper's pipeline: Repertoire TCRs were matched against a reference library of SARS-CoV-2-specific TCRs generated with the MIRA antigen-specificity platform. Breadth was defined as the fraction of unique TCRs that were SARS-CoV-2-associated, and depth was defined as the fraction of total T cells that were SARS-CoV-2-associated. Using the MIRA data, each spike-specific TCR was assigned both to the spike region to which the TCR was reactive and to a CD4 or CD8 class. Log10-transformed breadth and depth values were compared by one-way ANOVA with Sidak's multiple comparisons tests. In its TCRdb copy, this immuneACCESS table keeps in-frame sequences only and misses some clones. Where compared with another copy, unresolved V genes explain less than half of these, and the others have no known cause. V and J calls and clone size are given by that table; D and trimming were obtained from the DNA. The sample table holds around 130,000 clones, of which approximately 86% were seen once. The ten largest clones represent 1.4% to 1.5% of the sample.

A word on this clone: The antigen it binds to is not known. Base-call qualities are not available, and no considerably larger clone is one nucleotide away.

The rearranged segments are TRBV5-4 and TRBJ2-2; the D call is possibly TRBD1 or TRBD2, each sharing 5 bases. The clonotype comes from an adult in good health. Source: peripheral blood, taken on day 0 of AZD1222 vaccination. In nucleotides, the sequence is TGTGCCAGCAGCTTATCGGCAGGGACCACCGGGGAGCTGTTTTTT. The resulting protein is CASSLSAGTTGELFF.